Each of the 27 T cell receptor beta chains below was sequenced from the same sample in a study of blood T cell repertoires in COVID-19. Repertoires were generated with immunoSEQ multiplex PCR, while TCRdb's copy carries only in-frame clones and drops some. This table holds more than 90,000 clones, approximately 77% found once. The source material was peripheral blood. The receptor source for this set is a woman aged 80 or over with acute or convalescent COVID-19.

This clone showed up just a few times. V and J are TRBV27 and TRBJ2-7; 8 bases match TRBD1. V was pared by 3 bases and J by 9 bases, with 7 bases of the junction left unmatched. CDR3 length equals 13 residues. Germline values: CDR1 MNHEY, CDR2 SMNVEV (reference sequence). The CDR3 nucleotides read TGTGCCAGCAGTTTTGACAGGGGAATCTGGCAGTACTTC. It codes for CASSFDRGIWQYF.

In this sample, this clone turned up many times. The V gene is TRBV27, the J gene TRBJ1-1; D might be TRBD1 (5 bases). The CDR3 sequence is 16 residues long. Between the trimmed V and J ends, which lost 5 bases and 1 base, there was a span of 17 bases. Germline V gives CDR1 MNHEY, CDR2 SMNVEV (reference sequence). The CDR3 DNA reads TGTGCCAGCAGTAAACTCTTCGACAGCTGGAACACTGAAGCTTTCTTT. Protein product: CASSKLFDSWNTEAFF.

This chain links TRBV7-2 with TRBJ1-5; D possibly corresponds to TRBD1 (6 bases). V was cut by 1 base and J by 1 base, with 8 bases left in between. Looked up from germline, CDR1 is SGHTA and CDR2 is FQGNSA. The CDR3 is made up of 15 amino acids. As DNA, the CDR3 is TGTGCCAGCAGCTTAGTAAGGGGGAGCAATCAGCCCCAGCATTTT. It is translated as CASSLVRGSNQPQHF.

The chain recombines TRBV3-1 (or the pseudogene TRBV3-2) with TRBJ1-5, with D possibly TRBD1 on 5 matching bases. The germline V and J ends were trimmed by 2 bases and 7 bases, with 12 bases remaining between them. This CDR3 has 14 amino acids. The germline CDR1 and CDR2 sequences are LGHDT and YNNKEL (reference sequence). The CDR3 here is CASSQNQGLQPQHF. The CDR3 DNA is TGTGCCAGCAGCCAAAATCAGGGTTTGCAGCCCCAGCATTTT.

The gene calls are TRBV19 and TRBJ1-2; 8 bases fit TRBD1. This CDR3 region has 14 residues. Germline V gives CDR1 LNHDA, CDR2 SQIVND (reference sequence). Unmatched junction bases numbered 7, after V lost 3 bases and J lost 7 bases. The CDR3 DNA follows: TGTGCCAGTAGTATCGGGACAGGTGCAGCTGGCTACACCTTC. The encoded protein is CASSIGTGAAGYTF.

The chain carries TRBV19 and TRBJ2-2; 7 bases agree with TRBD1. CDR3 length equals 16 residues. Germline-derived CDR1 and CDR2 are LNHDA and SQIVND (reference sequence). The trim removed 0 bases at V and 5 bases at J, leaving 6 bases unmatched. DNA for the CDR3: TGTGCCAGTAGTATAGATCGGACAGGCCTGACCGGGGAGCTGTTTTTT. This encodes CASSIDRTGLTGELFF.

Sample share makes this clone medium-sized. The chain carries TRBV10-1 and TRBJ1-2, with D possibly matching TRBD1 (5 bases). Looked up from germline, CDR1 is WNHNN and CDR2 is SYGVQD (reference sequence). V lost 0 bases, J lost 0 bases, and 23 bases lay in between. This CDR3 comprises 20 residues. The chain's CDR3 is CASSESRVTATSLANYGYTF. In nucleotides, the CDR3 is TGCGCCAGCAGTGAGTCGCGAGTGACAGCCACTTCCTTAGCTAACTATGGCTACACCTTC.

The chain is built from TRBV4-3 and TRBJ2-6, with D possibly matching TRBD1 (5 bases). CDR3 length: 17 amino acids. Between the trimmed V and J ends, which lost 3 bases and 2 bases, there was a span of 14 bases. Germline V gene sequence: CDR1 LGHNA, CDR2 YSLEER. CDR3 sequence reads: CASSQGLWGAGANVLTF. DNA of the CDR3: TGCGCCAGCAGCCAGGGGTTGTGGGGCGCTGGGGCCAACGTCCTGACTTTC.

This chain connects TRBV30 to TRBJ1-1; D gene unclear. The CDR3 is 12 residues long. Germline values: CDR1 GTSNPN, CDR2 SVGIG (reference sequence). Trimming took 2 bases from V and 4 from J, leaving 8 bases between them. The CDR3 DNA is TGTGCCTGGAGTATTCTCGTCACTGAAGCTTTCTTT. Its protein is CAWSILVTEAFF. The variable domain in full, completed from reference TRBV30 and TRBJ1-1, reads SQTIHQWPATLVQPVGSPLSLECTVEGTSNPNLYWYRQAAGRGLQLLFYSVGIGQISSEVPQNLSASRPQDRQFILSSKKLLLSDSGFYLCAWSILVTEAFFGQGTRLTVV.

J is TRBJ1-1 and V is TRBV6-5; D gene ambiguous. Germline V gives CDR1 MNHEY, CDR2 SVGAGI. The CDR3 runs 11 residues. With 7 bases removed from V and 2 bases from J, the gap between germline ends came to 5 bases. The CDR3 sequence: CASNRNTEAFF. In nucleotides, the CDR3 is TGTGCCAGCAACAGAAACACTGAAGCTTTCTTT.

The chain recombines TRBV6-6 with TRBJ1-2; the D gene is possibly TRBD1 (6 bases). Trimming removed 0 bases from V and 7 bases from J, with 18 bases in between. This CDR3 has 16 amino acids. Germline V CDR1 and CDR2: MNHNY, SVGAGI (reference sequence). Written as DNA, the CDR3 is TGTGCCAGCAGTTACTCGTCACTCAAGGACAGAGGTGGCTACACCTTC. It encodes CASSYSSLKDRGGYTF.

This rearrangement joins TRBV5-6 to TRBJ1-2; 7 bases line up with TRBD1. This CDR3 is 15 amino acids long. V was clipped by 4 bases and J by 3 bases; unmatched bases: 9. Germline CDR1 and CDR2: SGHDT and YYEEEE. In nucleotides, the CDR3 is TGTGCCAGCAGCCGGTACAGGGGTAGGGACTATGGCTACACCTTC. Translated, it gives CASSRYRGRDYGYTF.

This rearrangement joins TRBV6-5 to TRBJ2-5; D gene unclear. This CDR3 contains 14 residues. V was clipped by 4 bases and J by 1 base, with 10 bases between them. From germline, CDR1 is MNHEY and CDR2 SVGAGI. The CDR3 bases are TGTGCCAGCAGTTTTCAGGTTTCCCAAGAGACCCAGTACTTC. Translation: CASSFQVSQETQYF.

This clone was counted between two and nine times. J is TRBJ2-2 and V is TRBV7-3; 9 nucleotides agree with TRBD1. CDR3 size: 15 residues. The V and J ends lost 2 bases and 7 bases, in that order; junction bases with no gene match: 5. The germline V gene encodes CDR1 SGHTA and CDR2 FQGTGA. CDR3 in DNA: TGTGCCAGCAGCTTATGGGACAGGGCTGGCGGGGAGCTGTTTTTT. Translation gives CASSLWDRAGGELFF.

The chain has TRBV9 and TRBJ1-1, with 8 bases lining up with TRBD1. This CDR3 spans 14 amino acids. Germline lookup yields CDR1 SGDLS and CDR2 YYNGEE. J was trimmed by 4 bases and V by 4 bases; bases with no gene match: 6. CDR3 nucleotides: TGTGCCAGCAGCACTATAACAGGGGGCACTGAAGCTTTCTTT. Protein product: CASSTITGGTEAFF.

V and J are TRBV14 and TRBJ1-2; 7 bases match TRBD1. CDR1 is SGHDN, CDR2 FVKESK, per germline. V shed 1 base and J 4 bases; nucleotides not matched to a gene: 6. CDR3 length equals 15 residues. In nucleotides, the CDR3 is TGTGCCAGCAGCCAAGGCACAGGGGTCCCCTATGGCTACACCTTC. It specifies CASSQGTGVPYGYTF.

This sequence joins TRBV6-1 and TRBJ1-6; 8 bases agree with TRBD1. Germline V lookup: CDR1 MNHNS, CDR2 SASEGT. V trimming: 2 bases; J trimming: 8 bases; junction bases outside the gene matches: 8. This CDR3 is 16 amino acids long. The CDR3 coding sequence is TGTGCCAGCAGTGAACACAGGGGGTCGAATTATTCACCCCTCCACTTT. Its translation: CASSEHRGSNYSPLHF.

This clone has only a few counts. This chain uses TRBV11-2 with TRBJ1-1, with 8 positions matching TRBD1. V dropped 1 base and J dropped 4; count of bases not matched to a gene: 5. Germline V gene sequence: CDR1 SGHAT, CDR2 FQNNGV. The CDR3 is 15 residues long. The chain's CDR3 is CASSLGNRGSTEAFF. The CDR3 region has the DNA TGTGCCAGCAGCTTAGGAAACAGGGGGAGCACTGAAGCTTTCTTT.

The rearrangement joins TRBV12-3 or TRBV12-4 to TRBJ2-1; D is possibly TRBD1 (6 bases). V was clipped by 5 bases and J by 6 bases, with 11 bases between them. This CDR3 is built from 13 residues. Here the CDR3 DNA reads TGTGCCAGCAGTCGACAACAGGGCAATGAGCAGTTCTTC. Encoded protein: CASSRQQGNEQFF.

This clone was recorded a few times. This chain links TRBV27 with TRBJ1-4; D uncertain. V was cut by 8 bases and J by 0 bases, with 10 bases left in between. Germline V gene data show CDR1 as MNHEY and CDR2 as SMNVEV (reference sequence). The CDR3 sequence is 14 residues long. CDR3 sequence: CASRPTPTNEKLFF. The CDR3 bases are TGTGCCAGCCGTCCGACACCAACTAATGAAAAACTGTTTTTT.

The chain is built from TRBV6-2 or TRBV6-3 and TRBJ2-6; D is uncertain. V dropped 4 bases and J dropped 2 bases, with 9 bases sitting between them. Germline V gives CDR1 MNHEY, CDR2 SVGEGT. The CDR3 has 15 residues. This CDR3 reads CASSSRLPGANVLTF. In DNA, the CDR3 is TGTGCCAGCAGTTCGCGGTTACCTGGGGCCAACGTCCTGACTTTC.

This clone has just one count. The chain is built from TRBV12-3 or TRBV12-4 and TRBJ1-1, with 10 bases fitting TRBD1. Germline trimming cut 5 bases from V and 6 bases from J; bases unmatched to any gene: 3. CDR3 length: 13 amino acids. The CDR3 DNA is TGTGCCAGCAGTGTGGGACAGGGGTCTGAAGCTTTCTTT. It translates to CASSVGQGSEAFF.

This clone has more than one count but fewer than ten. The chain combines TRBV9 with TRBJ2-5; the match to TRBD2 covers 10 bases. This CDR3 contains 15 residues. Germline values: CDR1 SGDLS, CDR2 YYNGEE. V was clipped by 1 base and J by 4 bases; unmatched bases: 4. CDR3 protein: CASSVIAGGPETQYF. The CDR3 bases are TGTGCCAGCAGCGTAATAGCGGGAGGCCCAGAGACCCAGTACTTC. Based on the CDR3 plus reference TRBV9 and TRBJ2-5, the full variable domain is DSGVTQTPKHLITATGQRVTLRCSPRSGDLSVYWYQQSLDQGLQFLIQYYNGEERAKGNILERFSAQQFPDLHSELNLSSLELGDSALYFCASSVIAGGPETQYFGPGTRLLVL.

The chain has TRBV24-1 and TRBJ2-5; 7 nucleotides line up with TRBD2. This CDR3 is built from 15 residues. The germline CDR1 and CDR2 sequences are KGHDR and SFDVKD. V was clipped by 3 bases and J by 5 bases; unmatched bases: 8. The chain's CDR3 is CATSDRGSGGETQYF. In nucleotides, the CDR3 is TGTGCCACCAGTGATCGCGGGAGCGGAGGGGAGACCCAGTACTTC.

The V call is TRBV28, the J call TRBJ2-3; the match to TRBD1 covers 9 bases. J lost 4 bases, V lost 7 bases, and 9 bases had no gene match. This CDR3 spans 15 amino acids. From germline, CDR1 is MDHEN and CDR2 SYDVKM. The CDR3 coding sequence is TGTGCCAGCACCCGAGGGGACAGGGAGGCAGATACGCAGTATTTT. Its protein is CASTRGDREADTQYF.

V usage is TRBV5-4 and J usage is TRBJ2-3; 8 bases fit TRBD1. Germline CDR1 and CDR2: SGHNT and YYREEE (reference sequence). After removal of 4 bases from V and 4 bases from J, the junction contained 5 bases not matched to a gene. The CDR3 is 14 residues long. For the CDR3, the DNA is TGTGCCAGCAGCGACCCGACAGGGGCAGATACGCAGTATTTT. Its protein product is CASSDPTGADTQYF.

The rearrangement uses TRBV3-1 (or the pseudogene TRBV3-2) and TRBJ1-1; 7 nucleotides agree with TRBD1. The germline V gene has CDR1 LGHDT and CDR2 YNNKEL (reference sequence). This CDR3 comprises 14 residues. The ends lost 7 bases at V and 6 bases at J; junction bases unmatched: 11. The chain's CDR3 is CASTERQGGAEAFF. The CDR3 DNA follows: TGTGCCAGCACCGAACGACAGGGCGGGGCTGAAGCTTTCTTT.